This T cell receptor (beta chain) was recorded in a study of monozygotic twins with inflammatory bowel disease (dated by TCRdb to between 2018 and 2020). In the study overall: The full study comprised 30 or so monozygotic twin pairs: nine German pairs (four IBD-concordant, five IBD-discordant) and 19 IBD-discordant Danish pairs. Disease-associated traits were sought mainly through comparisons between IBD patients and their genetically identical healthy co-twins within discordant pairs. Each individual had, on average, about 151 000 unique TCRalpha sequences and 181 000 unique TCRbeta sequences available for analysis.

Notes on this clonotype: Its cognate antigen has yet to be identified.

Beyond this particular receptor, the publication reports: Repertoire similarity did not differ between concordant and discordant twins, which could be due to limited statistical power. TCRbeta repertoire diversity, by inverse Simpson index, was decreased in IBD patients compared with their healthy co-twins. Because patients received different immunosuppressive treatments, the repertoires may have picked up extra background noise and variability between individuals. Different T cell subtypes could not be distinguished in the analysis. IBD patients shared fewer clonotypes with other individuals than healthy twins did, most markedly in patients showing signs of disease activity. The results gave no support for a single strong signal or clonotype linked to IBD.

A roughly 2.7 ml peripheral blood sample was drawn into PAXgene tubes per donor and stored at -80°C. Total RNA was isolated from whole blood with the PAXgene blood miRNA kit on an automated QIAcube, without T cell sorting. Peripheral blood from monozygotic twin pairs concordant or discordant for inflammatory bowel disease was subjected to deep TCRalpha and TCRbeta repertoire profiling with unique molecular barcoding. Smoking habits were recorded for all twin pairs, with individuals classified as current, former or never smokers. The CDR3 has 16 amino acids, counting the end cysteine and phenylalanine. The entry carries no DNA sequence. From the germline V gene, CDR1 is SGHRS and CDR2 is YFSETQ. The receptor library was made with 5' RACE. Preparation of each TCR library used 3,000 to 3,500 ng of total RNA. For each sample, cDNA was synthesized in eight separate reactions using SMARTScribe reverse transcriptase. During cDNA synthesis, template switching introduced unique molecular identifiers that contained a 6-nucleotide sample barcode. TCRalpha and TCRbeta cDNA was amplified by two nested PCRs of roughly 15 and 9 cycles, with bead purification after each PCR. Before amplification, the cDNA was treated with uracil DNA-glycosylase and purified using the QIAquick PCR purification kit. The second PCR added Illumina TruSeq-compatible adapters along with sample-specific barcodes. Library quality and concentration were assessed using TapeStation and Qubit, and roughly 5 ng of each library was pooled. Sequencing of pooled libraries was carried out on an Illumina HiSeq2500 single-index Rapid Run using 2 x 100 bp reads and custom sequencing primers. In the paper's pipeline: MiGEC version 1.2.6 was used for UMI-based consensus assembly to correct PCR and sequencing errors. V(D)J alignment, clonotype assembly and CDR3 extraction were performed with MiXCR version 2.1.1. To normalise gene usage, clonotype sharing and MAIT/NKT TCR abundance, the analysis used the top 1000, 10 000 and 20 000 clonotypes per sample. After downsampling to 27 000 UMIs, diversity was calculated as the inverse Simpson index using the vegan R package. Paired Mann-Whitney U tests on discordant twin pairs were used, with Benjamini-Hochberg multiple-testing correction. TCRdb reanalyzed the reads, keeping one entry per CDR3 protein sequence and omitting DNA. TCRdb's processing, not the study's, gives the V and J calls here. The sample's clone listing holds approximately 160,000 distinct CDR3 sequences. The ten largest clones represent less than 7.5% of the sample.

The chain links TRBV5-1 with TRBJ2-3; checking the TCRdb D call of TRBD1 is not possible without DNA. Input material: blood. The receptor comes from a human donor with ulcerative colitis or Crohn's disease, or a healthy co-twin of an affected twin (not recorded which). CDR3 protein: CASSLERTSGADTQYF. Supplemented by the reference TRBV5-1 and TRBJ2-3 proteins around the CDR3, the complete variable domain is KAGVTQTPRYLIKTRGQQVTLSCSPISGHRSVSWYQQTPGQGLQFLFEYFSETQRNKGNFPGRFSGRQFSNSRSEMNVSTLELGDSALYLCASSLERTSGADTQYFGPGTRLTVL.